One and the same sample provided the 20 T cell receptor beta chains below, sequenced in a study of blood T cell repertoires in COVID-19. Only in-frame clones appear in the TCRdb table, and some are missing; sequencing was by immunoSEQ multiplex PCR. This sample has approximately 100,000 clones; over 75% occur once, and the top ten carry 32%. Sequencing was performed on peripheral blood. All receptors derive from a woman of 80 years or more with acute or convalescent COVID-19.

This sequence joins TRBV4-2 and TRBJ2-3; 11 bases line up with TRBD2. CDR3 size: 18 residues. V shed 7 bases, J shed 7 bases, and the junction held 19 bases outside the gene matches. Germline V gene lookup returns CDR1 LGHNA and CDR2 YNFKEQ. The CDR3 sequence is CASTSFSGGAEGKNTQYF. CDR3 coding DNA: TGTGCCAGCACTTCGTTTAGCGGGGGGGCCGAGGGGAAGAATACGCAGTATTTT.

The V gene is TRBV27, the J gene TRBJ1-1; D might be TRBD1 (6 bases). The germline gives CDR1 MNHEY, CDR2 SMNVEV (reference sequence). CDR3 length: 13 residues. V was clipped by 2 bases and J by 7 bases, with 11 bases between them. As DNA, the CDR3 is TGTGCCAGCAGTTTAGGCAGGGGAGTTGAAGCTTTCTTT. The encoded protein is CASSLGRGVEAFF.

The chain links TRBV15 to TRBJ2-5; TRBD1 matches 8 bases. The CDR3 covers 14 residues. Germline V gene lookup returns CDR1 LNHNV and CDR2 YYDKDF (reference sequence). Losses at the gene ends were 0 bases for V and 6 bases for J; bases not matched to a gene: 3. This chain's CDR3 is CATSRDTGGKTQYF. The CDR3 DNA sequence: TGTGCCACCAGCAGAGATACAGGGGGGAAGACCCAGTACTTC.

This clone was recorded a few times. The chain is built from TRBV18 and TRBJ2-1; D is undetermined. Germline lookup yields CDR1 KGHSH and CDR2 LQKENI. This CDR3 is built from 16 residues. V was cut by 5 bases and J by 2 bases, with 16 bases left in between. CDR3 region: CASSSVILVTYNEQFF. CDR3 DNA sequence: TGTGCCAGCTCATCCGTAATACTGGTAACCTACAATGAGCAGTTCTTC.

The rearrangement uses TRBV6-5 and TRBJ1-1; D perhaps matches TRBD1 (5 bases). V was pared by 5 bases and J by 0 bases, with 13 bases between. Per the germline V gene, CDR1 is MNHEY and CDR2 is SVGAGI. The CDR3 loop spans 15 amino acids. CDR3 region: CASSKPWGVNTEAFF. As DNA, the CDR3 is TGTGCCAGCAGTAAGCCCTGGGGCGTGAACACTGAAGCTTTCTTT.

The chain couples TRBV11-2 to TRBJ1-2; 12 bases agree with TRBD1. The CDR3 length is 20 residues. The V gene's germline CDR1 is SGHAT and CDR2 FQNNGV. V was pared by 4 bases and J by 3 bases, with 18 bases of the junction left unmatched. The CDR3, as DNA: TGTGCCAGCAGCTCAGACTCCCTCCGGGACAGGGGGCGAGGAGACTATGGCTACACCTTC. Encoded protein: CASSSDSLRDRGRGDYGYTF.

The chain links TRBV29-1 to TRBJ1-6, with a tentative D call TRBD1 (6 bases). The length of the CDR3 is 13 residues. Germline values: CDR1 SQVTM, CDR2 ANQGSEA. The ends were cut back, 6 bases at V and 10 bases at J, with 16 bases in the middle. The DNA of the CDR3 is TGCAGCGTCGCAACAGGGTCAGGCTCACCCCTCCACTTT. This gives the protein CSVATGSGSPLHF.

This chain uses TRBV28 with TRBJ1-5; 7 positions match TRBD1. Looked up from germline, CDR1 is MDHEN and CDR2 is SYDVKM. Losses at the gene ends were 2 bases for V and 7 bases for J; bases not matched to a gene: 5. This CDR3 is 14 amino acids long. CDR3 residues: CASSLGDRVQPQHF. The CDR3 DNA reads TGTGCCAGCAGTTTAGGAGACAGGGTCCAGCCCCAGCATTTT.

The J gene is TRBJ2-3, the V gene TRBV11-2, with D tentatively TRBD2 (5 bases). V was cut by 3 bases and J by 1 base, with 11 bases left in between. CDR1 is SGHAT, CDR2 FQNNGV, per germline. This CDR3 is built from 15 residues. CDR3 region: CASSFITGGTDTQYF. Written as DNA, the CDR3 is TGTGCCAGCAGCTTCATTACCGGGGGCACAGATACGCAGTATTTT.

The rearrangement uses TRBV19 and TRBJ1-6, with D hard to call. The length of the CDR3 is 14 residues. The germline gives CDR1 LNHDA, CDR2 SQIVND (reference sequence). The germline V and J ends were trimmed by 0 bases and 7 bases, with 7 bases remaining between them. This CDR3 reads CASSIEGRNSPLHF. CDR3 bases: TGTGCCAGTAGTATAGAGGGGAGGAATTCACCCCTCCACTTT.

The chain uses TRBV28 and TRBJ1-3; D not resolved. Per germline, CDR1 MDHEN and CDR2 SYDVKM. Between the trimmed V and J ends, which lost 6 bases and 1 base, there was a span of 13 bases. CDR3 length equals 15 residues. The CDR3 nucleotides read TGTGCCAGCAGCCCCGGGGTACTTTCTGGAAACACCATATATTTT. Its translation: CASSPGVLSGNTIYF.

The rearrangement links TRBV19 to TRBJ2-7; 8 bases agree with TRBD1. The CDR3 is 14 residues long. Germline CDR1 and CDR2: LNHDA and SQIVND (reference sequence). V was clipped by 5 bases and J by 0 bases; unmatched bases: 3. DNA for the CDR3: TGTGCCAGTAGTTGGGACAGGACCTCCTACGAGCAGTACTTC. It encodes CASSWDRTSYEQYF.

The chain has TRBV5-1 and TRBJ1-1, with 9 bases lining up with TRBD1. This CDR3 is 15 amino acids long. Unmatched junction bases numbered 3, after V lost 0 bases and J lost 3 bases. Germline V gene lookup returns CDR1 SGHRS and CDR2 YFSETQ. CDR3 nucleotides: TGCGCCAGCAGCTTGGTGACAGGGGGTGACACTGAAGCTTTCTTT. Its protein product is CASSLVTGGDTEAFF. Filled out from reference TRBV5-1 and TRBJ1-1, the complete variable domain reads KAGVTQTPRYLIKTRGQQVTLSCSPISGHRSVSWYQQTPGQGLQFLFEYFSETQRNKGNFPGRFSGRQFSNSRSEMNVSTLELGDSALYLCASSLVTGGDTEAFFGQGTRLTVV.

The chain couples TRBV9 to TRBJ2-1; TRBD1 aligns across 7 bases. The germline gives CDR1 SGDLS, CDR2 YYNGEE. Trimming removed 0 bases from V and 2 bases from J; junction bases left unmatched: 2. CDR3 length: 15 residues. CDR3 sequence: CASSVDGTAYNEQFF. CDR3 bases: TGTGCCAGCAGCGTAGACGGGACAGCCTACAATGAGCAGTTCTTC. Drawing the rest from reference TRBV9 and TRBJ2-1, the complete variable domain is DSGVTQTPKHLITATGQRVTLRCSPRSGDLSVYWYQQSLDQGLQFLIQYYNGEERAKGNILERFSAQQFPDLHSELNLSSLELGDSALYFCASSVDGTAYNEQFFGPGTRLTVL.

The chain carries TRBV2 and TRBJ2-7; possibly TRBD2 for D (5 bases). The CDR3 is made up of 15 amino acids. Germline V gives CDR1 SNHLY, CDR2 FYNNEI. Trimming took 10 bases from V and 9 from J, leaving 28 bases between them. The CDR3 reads CATKRASGATSGQYF. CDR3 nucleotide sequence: TGTGCCACCAAAAGGGCGTCAGGCGCTACGAGCGGGCAGTACTTC.

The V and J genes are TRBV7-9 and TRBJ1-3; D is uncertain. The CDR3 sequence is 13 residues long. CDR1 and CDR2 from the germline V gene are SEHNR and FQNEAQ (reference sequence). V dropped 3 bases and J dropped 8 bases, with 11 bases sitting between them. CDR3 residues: CASSLRWSDTIYF. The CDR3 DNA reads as TGTGCCAGCAGCTTGAGATGGTCGGACACCATATATTTT.

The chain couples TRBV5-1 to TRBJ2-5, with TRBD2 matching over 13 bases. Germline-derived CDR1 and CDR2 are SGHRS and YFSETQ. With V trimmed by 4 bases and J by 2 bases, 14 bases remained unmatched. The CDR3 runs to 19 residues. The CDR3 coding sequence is TGCGCCAGCAGCATGAATGGGCGCGTGACTAGCGGGGGGCAAGAGACCCAGTACTTC. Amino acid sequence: CASSMNGRVTSGGQETQYF.

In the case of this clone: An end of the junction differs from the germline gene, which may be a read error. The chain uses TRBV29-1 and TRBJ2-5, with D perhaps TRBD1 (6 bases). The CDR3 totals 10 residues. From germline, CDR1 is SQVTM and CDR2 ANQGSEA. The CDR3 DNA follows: TGCAGCGTTGAAGAGGGGTCAGGGGACTTC. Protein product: CSVEEGSGDF.

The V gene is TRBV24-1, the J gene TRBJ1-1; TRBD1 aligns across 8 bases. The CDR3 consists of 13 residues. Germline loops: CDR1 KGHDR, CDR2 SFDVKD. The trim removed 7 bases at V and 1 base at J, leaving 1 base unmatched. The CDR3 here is CATRGTGNTEAFF. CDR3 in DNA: TGTGCCACCAGGGGGACAGGGAACACTGAAGCTTTCTTT.

CDR3 bases: TGTGCCAGTAGTATAGTGGGCCCGGGACAGGGGGCGATGGGCAATCAGCCCCAGCATTTT. Its translation is CASSIVGPGQGAMGNQPQHF. This chain connects TRBV19 to TRBJ1-5, with 12 bases lining up with TRBD1. Trimming removed 1 base from V and 2 bases from J; junction bases left unmatched: 12. Germline V lookup: CDR1 LNHDA, CDR2 SQIVND (reference sequence). The CDR3 has 20 residues.